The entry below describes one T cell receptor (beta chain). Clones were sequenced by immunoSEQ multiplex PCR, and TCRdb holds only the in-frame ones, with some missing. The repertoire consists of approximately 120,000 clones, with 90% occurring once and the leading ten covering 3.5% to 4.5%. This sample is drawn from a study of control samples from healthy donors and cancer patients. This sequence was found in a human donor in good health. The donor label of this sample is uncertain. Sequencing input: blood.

Here the CDR3 DNA reads TGTGCCAGCAGTTACTCGGACCAGAACACTGAAGCTTTCTTT. Encoded protein: CASSYSDQNTEAFF. This chain links TRBV6-5 with TRBJ1-1, with D hard to call. The CDR3 sequence is 14 residues long. Germline CDR1 reads MNHEY; CDR2 reads SVGAGI. V was clipped by 0 bases and J by 1 base, with 6 bases between them.